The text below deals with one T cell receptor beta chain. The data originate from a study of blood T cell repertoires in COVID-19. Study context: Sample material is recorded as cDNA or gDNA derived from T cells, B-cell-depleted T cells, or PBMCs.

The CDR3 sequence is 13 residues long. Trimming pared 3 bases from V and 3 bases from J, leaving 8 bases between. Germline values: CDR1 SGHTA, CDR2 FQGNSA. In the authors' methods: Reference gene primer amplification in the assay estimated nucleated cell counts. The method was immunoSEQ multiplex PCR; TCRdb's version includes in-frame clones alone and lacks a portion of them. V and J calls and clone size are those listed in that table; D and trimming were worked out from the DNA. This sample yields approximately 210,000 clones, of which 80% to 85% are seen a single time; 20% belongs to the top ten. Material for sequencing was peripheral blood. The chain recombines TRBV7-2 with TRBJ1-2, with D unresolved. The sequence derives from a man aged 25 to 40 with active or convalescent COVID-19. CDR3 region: CASSFRRDYGYTF. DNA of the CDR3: TGTGCCAGCAGCTTCCGGAGGGACTATGGCTACACCTTC.